The clone carrying this TCR beta chain was observed a single time. Its target is not known. V was pared by 4 bases and J by 3 bases, with 18 bases between. CDR3 length: 16 amino acids. The germline gives CDR1 MNHEY, CDR2 SVGAGI. These data are taken from a study of cytomegalovirus exposure and HLA in healthy donors. Broader study findings: Across donors, presence/absence analyses took sequencing depth to be roughly uniform. What a later analysis reportedly showed was that an Asian-associated ancestry cluster had fewer N-insertions than the approximately 670-donor mean. Within an earlier analysis, most TCR beta V segments proved productive either about 90% or about 30% of the time. A later analysis appeared to link common viral pathogens to several of the most significant clusters.

Researchers ran the PCR with 60 Vbeta and 13 Jbeta primers. Profiled with immunoSEQ multiplex PCR; TCRdb holds only in-frame clones, not every one. Here the sample spans some 140,000 clones, more than 75% being singletons. This TCR derives from a man younger than 45 in good health and CMV-seronegative. The rearrangement joins TRBV6-5 to TRBJ1-2; D is perhaps TRBD1 (5 bases). Sample: PBMCs. The CDR3 region is CASSSNWGGSYYGYTF. The CDR3 nucleotides are TGTGCCAGCAGTTCCAACTGGGGGGGTTCCTACTATGGCTACACCTTC.